The sequence of this T cell receptor beta chain was determined in a study of blood T cell repertoires in COVID-19. In the study overall: The samples span acute and convalescent COVID-19 from the United States, Italy and Spain. PBMCs, B-cell-depleted T cells, or T cells provided the cDNA or gDNA that made up the material.

Per germline, CDR1 MGHRA and CDR2 YSYEKL. This CDR3 spans 15 amino acids. V was shortened by 4 bases and J by 1 base, with 11 bases between the two germline ends. Original data processing: Reference gene primer amplification gave nucleated cell count estimates. The data were produced by immunoSEQ multiplex PCR, yet TCRdb's version contains in-frame clones alone and is incomplete. V and J calls plus clone size are reproduced from that table; the DNA served to infer D and trimming. The sample consists of about 310,000 clones, 87% of them appearing once. The chain recombines TRBV4-1 with TRBJ1-3; D not certain. Sequenced input: peripheral blood. The receptor was derived from a woman aged 45-60 years who had recovered from COVID-19. As DNA, the CDR3 is TGCGCCAGCAGCCCCCCAGAGGAATCTGGAAACACCATATATTTT. Translated, it gives CASSPPEESGNTIYF.